This T cell receptor (beta chain) was retrieved from a study of T cells in Graves' hyperthyroidism and ophthalmopathy. RNA transcripts were the template for amplifying TCR beta CDR3 regions. The HTBI primer set drove a first-round RT-PCR of the TCR CDR3. TCRdb fed the multiplex PCR reads into MiXCR, producing one record per CDR3 protein. The repertoire consists of under 250,000 distinct CDR3 sequences, with approximately 25% occurring once and the leading ten covering roughly 40%. Germline assignment: CDR1 MNHEY and CDR2 SMNVEV (reference sequence). V lost 4 bases, J lost 3 bases, and 10 bases lay in between. CDR3 length equals 13 residues. Diagnosing involved the use of clinical symptoms, serum thyroxine and TRAb, thyroid ultrasound and orbital computed tomography.

The sequencing input was blood. The receptor was isolated from a woman aged 40 to 50 with Graves' ophthalmopathy. The rearrangement links TRBV27 to TRBJ2-7; D call uncertain. The CDR3 protein is CASSWNRYYEQYF. The CDR3 nucleotides are TGTGCCAGCAGTTGGAACAGATACTACGAGCAGTACTTC.